This T cell receptor (beta chain) was sequenced during a study of blood T cells in healthy people across ages. Notes on the study in general: Diversity estimates from one million T cells were considered underestimates. Observed TCR beta diversity per million T cells went down as age went up. This fall followed a roughly linear course with age. Long-lived donors exceeded aged donors in naive CD4+ cells and diversity.

A note on this clonotype: Its target is unknown.

PCR was performed a second time for 7 to 11 cycles using a sample-barcoded 5' primer and a J-beta primer mix. TCRdb processed the 5' RACE reads anew with MiXCR; each CDR3 protein has one entry. The data contain hundreds of thousands of distinct CDR3 sequences, roughly 29% of them seen just once; the ten biggest clones take up 25% to 35%. With 3 bases removed from V and 3 bases from J, the gap between germline ends came to 9 bases. The CDR3 consists of 13 residues. CDR1 and CDR2 (germline): SQVTM, ANQGSEA. The chain combines TRBV29-1 with TRBJ1-5; the D is unclear. The source material was blood. The receptor's source is a woman in her seventies in good health. CDR3 coding DNA: TGCAGCGTTGAGGAGGATATCAATCAGCCCCAGCATTTT. It encodes CSVEEDINQPQHF.